The 31 T cell receptor beta chains presented below share a single source sample, sequenced in a study of CD8+ T cells in alopecia areata. Extracted RNA was reverse transcribed, and the resulting cDNA served as sequencing template. TCRdb's copy holds only in-frame clones and misses some; the assay was immunoSEQ multiplex PCR. This table holds 150,000 to 200,000 clones, 50% to 60% found once. Sequences were obtained from CD4+ T cells sorted from blood. The receptors were gathered from a human donor in good health.

There are a few counts of this clone. The rearrangement uses TRBV29-1 and TRBJ1-1; 8 bases match TRBD1. V dropped 6 bases and J dropped 2; count of bases not matched to a gene: 11. Germline lookup yields CDR1 SQVTM and CDR2 ANQGSEA. The CDR3 extends over 15 amino acids. The CDR3 DNA is TGCAGCGTAACCGGGACAGGAGGCCCAAACACTGAAGCTTTCTTT. Translating gives CSVTGTGGPNTEAFF. The complete variable domain, with remaining parts taken from reference TRBV29-1 and TRBJ1-1, reads SAVISQKPSRDICQRGTSLTIQCQVDSQVTMMFWYRQQPGQSLTLIATANQGSEATYESGFVIDKFPISRPNLTFSTLTVSNMSPEDSSIYLCSVTGTGGPNTEAFFGQGTRLTVV.

V usage is TRBV9 and J usage is TRBJ1-5; D gene ambiguous. V dropped 1 base and J dropped 3 bases, with 5 bases sitting between them. CDR3 length: 13 amino acids. CDR1 SGDLS and CDR2 YYNGEE come from the germline V gene. CDR3 region: CASSVIDNQPQHF. Written as DNA, the CDR3 is TGTGCCAGCAGCGTAATTGACAATCAGCCCCAGCATTTT.

This clone has a handful of counts. The chain carries TRBV18 and TRBJ1-5; D uncertain. The ends were cut back, 3 bases at V and 4 bases at J, with 19 bases in the middle. Germline V gene data show CDR1 as KGHSH and CDR2 as LQKENI. CDR3 length: 17 amino acids. CDR3 residues: CASSPLRLRGGNQPQHF. As DNA, the CDR3 is TGTGCCAGCTCACCCTTACGCCTCCGCGGTGGGAATCAGCCCCAGCATTTT.

This rearrangement joins TRBV11-2 to TRBJ1-1; no definite D call. The V and J ends lost 5 bases and 4 bases respectively, with 11 bases between them. This CDR3 is built from 13 residues. In germline, CDR1 is SGHAT, CDR2 FQNNGV. This CDR3 is CASSLSVGTEAFF. CDR3 DNA sequence: TGTGCCAGCAGCCTCTCCGTGGGCACTGAAGCTTTCTTT.

The chain carries TRBV29-1 and TRBJ2-4; 8 bases are a match to TRBD2. The length of the CDR3 is 12 residues. Germline V CDR1 and CDR2: SQVTM, ANQGSEA. V was pared by 5 bases and J by 11 bases, with 8 bases of the junction left unmatched. In nucleotides, the CDR3 is TGCAGCGTTCAGAGCGGGAGTGGCGTTCAGTACTTC. It yields the protein CSVQSGSGVQYF.

The chain recombines TRBV9 with TRBJ1-1; unclear D gene. The germline V and J ends were trimmed by 4 bases and 0 bases, with 10 bases remaining between them. The CDR3 is made up of 14 amino acids. Looked up from germline, CDR1 is SGDLS and CDR2 is YYNGEE. The CDR3 nucleotides read TGTGCCAGCAGCCGTGGAGGAATGAACACTGAAGCTTTCTTT. As protein: CASSRGGMNTEAFF.

This clone has only a few counts. V and J are TRBV28 and TRBJ1-2, with 9 bases aligning to TRBD1. Germline trimming cut 5 bases from V and 2 bases from J; bases unmatched to any gene: 3. From germline, CDR1 is MDHEN and CDR2 SYDVKM. This CDR3 is built from 14 residues. The CDR3 DNA reads as TGTGCCAGCAGTCGACAGGGGGGAAACTATGGCTACACCTTC. This sequence encodes CASSRQGGNYGYTF.

This clone appeared a few times. This sequence joins TRBV29-1 and TRBJ1-2, with D unclear. In germline, CDR1 is SQVTM, CDR2 ANQGSEA. The CDR3 is 11 amino acids. Trimming removed 6 bases at V and 2 bases at J, with 7 bases between. The CDR3 region has the DNA TGCAGCGTCACTGAGAACTATGGCTACACCTTC. Its protein product is CSVTENYGYTF.

CDR3 DNA sequence: TGTGCCAGCACTCAGGGGGCGCGGGCTGAAGCTTTCTTT. This translates into CASTQGARAEAFF. This sequence joins TRBV25-1 and TRBJ1-1; TRBD1 agrees at 8 bases. V shed 7 bases, J shed 6 bases, and the junction held 7 bases outside the gene matches. Germline lookup yields CDR1 MGHDK and CDR2 SYGVNS. This CDR3 comprises 13 residues.

The rearrangement joins TRBV5-1 to TRBJ2-4; 7 bases line up with TRBD2. CDR1 SGHRS and CDR2 YFSETQ come from the germline V gene. This CDR3 has 15 amino acids. V lost 3 bases and J lost 6; bases outside the gene matches: 9. The DNA of the CDR3 is TGCGCCAGCAGCTCGACCGGGACTACTGCAAACATTCAGTACTTC. Its translation is CASSSTGTTANIQYF.

The chain carries TRBV14 and TRBJ2-7, with D hard to call. With 4 bases removed from V and 6 bases from J, the gap between germline ends came to 22 bases. Per the germline V gene, CDR1 is SGHDN and CDR2 is FVKESK. This CDR3 has 16 amino acids. CDR3 nucleotides: TGTGCCAGCAGCCTATCCGCTCCCCCCTCTTGGGGCGAGCAGTACTTC. Translated: CASSLSAPPSWGEQYF.

This clone was found a few times. This chain joins TRBV30 and TRBJ1-5; the match to TRBD1 covers 8 bases. The CDR3 covers 15 residues. Germline V gene lookup returns CDR1 GTSNPN and CDR2 SVGIG (reference sequence). Trimming at V came to 3 bases and at J to 3 bases, leaving 7 bases not matched to a gene. The CDR3 DNA reads TGTGCCTGGAGCCGGGGACAGGCTACCAATCAGCCCCAGCATTTT. Amino acid sequence: CAWSRGQATNQPQHF. The full variable domain, completed using reference TRBV30 and TRBJ1-5, is SQTIHQWPATLVQPVGSPLSLECTVEGTSNPNLYWYRQAAGRGLQLLFYSVGIGQISSEVPQNLSASRPQDRQFILSSKKLLLSDSGFYLCAWSRGQATNQPQHFGDGTRLSIL.

This sequence joins TRBV6-5 and TRBJ2-5; D gene uncertain. Germline V gene lookup returns CDR1 MNHEY and CDR2 SVGAGI. The CDR3 spans 10 residues. V was shortened by 7 bases and J by 3 bases, with 3 bases between the two germline ends. The CDR3 sequence: CASTKETQYF. The CDR3 nucleotides are TGTGCCAGCACCAAAGAGACCCAGTACTTC.

The V and J genes are TRBV10-3 and TRBJ1-2; 10 bases map to TRBD1. The CDR3 is 15 amino acids. The V segment lost 5 bases and the J segment 3 bases; nucleotides outside the gene matches: 6. Germline V CDR1 and CDR2: ENHRY, SYGVKD. The CDR3 coding sequence is TGTGCCATCAGTCGAGGGACAGGGGAAGACTATGGCTACACCTTC. Residues: CAISRGTGEDYGYTF.

This chain uses TRBV18 with TRBJ2-6; no reliable D call. Trimming took 5 bases from V and 1 from J, leaving 3 bases between them. The CDR3 sequence is 13 residues long. Germline values: CDR1 KGHSH, CDR2 LQKENI. The CDR3 reads CASSESGANVLTF. The CDR3 nucleotides are TGTGCCAGCTCAGAGTCTGGGGCCAACGTCCTGACTTTC.

This clone was found many times. This chain connects TRBV28 to TRBJ2-3; D not certain. The V gene's germline CDR1 is MDHEN and CDR2 SYDVKM. Trimming left V 2 bases short and J 3 bases short, with 12 bases between. The CDR3 has 15 amino acids. CDR3 in amino acids: CASSLPTELTDTQYF. The CDR3 DNA is TGTGCCAGCAGTTTACCCACAGAGCTTACAGATACGCAGTATTTT.

This rearrangement joins TRBV5-6 to TRBJ2-7; 7 bases are a match to TRBD1. In germline, CDR1 is SGHDT, CDR2 YYEEEE. The CDR3 totals 15 residues. V trimming: 3 bases; J trimming: 6 bases; junction bases outside the gene matches: 12. DNA of the CDR3: TGTGCCAGCAGCTCAGACAGGGACCGACTCTCCGAGCAGTACTTC. This encodes CASSSDRDRLSEQYF.

Only a few counts were recorded for this clone. V usage is TRBV28 and J usage is TRBJ2-2; D unresolved. The germline CDR1 and CDR2 sequences are MDHEN and SYDVKM. The CDR3 loop spans 18 amino acids. V was pared by 4 bases and J by 0 bases, with 18 bases between. In DNA form, the CDR3 reads TGTGCCAGCAGTTCCACCGCGTGGGGAACCACGAACACCGGGGAGCTGTTTTTT. It codes for CASSSTAWGTTNTGELFF.

The rearrangement uses TRBV28 and TRBJ2-1; 7 bases match TRBD2. The CDR3 sequence is 12 residues long. CDR1 is MDHEN, CDR2 SYDVKM, per germline. In DNA form, the CDR3 reads TGTGTGACTAGCCCTTCCTACAATGAGCAGTTCTTC. It translates to CVTSPSYNEQFF.

This chain uses TRBV19 with TRBJ2-2, with D maybe TRBD1 (5 bases). The CDR3 runs 14 residues. From germline, CDR1 is LNHDA and CDR2 SQIVND (reference sequence). Between the trimmed V and J ends, which lost 10 bases and 0 bases, there was a span of 12 bases. For the CDR3, the DNA is TGTGCCACCAGGGTACTGGCGAACACCGGGGAGCTGTTTTTT. The encoded protein is CATRVLANTGELFF.

CDR3 in DNA: TGTGCCAGCAGTGCACGGCTCAATCAGCCCCAGCATTTT. It specifies CASSARLNQPQHF. This chain links TRBV2 with TRBJ1-5; D unclear. The CDR3 length is 13 residues. V shed 4 bases and J shed 3 bases, with 7 bases lying between them. Germline V gene sequence: CDR1 SNHLY, CDR2 FYNNEI.

This clone was observed a few times. V and J are TRBV29-1 and TRBJ2-1, with 9 bases fitting TRBD2. CDR3 size: 13 residues. J lost 9 bases, V lost 4 bases, and 7 bases had no gene match. The germline gives CDR1 SQVTM, CDR2 ANQGSEA. Here the CDR3 reads CSVVSGGSGEQFF. The CDR3 coding sequence is TGCAGCGTTGTTAGCGGGGGTAGCGGTGAGCAGTTCTTC.

This clone appeared a single time. This sequence joins TRBV13 and TRBJ2-7; D is undetermined. CDR1 PRHDT and CDR2 FYEKMQ come from the germline V gene (reference sequence). V shed 4 bases and J shed 0 bases, with 4 bases lying between them. This CDR3 is built from 12 residues. The DNA for the CDR3 is TGTGCCAGCAGCTCGAGCTCCTACGAGCAGTACTTC. Amino acids: CASSSSSYEQYF. Looking up the rest from reference TRBV13 and TRBJ2-7 gives the full variable domain: AAGVIQSPRHLIKEKRETATLKCYPIPRHDTVYWYQQGPGQDPQFLISFYEKMQSDKGSIPDRFSAQQFSDYHSELNMSSLELGDSALYFCASSSSSYEQYFGPGTRLTVT.

A few counts support this clone. This sequence joins TRBV7-9 and TRBJ2-1, with TRBD2 identical over 10 bases. V dropped 3 bases and J dropped 11; count of bases not matched to a gene: 7. CDR3 length: 14 residues. CDR1 SEHNR and CDR2 FQNEAQ come from the germline V gene (reference sequence). This CDR3 reads CASSLSGRGRQQFF. The CDR3 DNA reads as TGTGCCAGCAGCTTGAGCGGGAGGGGCCGACAGCAGTTCTTC.

Written as DNA, the CDR3 is TGCAGCGTGGCCCGGCGGGCATACACCGGGGAGCTGTTTTTT. This encodes CSVARRAYTGELFF. V and J are TRBV29-1 and TRBJ2-2; D might be TRBD2 (5 bases). The CDR3 is made up of 14 amino acids. Per the germline V gene, CDR1 is SQVTM and CDR2 is ANQGSEA. The ends were cut back, 6 bases at V and 3 bases at J, with 14 bases in the middle.

The rearrangement links TRBV5-1 to TRBJ2-1, with 7 bases that match TRBD2. The CDR3 runs 14 residues. Germline-derived CDR1 and CDR2 are SGHRS and YFSETQ. The V gene end was trimmed by 4 bases and the J gene end by 7 bases; junction bases not matched to a gene: 8. CDR3 sequence: CASSTRDGRNEQFF. The CDR3 DNA reads as TGCGCCAGCAGCACGAGGGACGGGAGGAATGAGCAGTTCTTC.

J is TRBJ2-7 and V is TRBV11-2; D unclear. The germline V gene has CDR1 SGHAT and CDR2 FQNNGV. V shed 5 bases and J shed 5 bases, with 13 bases lying between them. The CDR3 is 13 amino acids. As DNA, the CDR3 is TGTGCCAGCAGCCTTAGGGTTGGAAACGAGCAGTACTTC. It specifies CASSLRVGNEQYF. Filled out from reference TRBV11-2 and TRBJ2-7, the complete variable domain reads EAGVAQSPRYKIIEKRQSVAFWCNPISGHATLYWYQQILGQGPKLLIQFQNNGVVDDSQLPKDRFSAERLKGVDSTLKIQPAKLEDSAVYLCASSLRVGNEQYFGPGTRLTVT.

This clone was seen just once. V and J are TRBV18 and TRBJ1-2, with TRBD1 matching 8 bases. This CDR3 spans 16 amino acids. In germline, CDR1 is KGHSH, CDR2 LQKENI. V trimming: 0 bases; J trimming: 4 bases; junction bases outside the gene matches: 7. The CDR3 sequence is CASSPPPGQASYGYTF. The CDR3 coding sequence is TGTGCCAGCTCACCACCCCCGGGACAGGCGTCCTATGGCTACACCTTC. The full variable domain, its missing parts supplied by reference TRBV18 and TRBJ1-2, is NAGVMQNPRHLVRRRGQEARLRCSPMKGHSHVYWYRQLPEEGLKFMVYLQKENIIDESGMPKERFSAEFPKEGPSILRIQQVVRGDSAAYFCASSPPPGQASYGYTFGSGTRLTVV.

Only a few counts were recorded for this clone. This rearrangement joins TRBV7-9 to TRBJ1-4, with 7 bases that match TRBD1. After removal of 5 bases from V and 8 bases from J, the junction contained 11 bases not matched to a gene. From germline, CDR1 is SEHNR and CDR2 FQNEAQ (reference sequence). The length of the CDR3 is 15 residues. The CDR3, as DNA: TGTGCCAGCAGCCCTCGGACAGGAATAGTCGAAAAACTGTTTTTT. Encoded protein: CASSPRTGIVEKLFF.

V and J are TRBV30 and TRBJ2-7, with TRBD1 matching 7 bases. The V segment lost 1 base and the J segment 0 bases; nucleotides outside the gene matches: 0. The CDR3 has 13 residues. The V gene's germline CDR1 is GTSNPN and CDR2 SVGIG (reference sequence). The CDR3 DNA reads TGTGCCTGGAGTGGGGACAGCTCCTACGAGCAGTACTTC. This translates into CAWSGDSSYEQYF.

On this clone itself: This sample includes further DNA sequences coding for the same CDR3. The chain employs TRBV6-5 and TRBJ2-3; TRBD2 aligns across 10 bases. The germline V gene has CDR1 MNHEY and CDR2 SVGAGI. There are 14 residues in the CDR3. V was clipped by 5 bases and J by 6 bases; unmatched bases: 5. The DNA of the CDR3 is TGTGCCAGCAGTCAGGGACTAGCGAGCGATACGCAGTATTTT. Translated, it gives CASSQGLASDTQYF.